This TCR beta chain is drawn from a study of immune heterogeneity within non-small cell lung tumors. Overall study: Tumors were classified as 4 squamous cell carcinomas, around nine non-squamous carcinomas and 1 not otherwise specified.

The length of the CDR3 is 15 residues. Looked up from germline, CDR1 is MNHNY and CDR2 is SVGAGI (reference sequence). V was cut by 2 bases and J by 0 bases, with 10 bases left in between. This clonotype rates as medium-sized. Its target is unknown. Amplification of TCR beta CDR3 was performed by multiplex PCR with 32 V and 13 J primers. TCRdb re-analysed the multiplex PCR reads in MiXCR, keeping a single row per CDR3 protein. The table includes 10,000 to 15,000 distinct CDR3 sequences, less than 30% detected once. The template for each sample was approximately 600 ng of genomic DNA, which had been extracted from bulk tumor tissue. Several far-apart biopsies were taken per primary tumor during surgery. Curative surgery was performed on patients who had untreated, newly diagnosed non-small cell lung cancer. It was newly diagnosed non-small cell lung cancer patients having surgery with curative intent who served as donors.

Findings and limits, study-wide: Local T-cell clonality was recorded as moderately but significantly correlated with local tumor mutational burden, with R around 0.34. Tumor sites in a patient shared identical dominant CDR3 beta clonotypes and also carried site-unique high-frequency clones.

The J gene is TRBJ1-1, the V gene TRBV6-6; possibly TRBD1 for D (6 bases). Sequenced material: lung tumor tissue. This receptor was obtained from a man over 45 with non-small cell lung cancer. The CDR3 sequence is CASSYHGQMNTEAFF. The CDR3 bases are TGTGCCAGCAGTTACCATGGACAGATGAACACTGAAGCTTTCTTT.